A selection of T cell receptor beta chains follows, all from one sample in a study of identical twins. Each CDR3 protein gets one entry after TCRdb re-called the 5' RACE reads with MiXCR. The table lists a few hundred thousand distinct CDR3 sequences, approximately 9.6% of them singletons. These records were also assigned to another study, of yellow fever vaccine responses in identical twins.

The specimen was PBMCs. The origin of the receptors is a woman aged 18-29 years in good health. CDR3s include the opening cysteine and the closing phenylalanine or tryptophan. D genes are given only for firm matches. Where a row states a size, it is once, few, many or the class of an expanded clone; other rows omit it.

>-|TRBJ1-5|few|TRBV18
TGTGCCAGCTCTTCGACAGCTAGGGATCAGCCCCAGCATTTT
CASSSTARDQPQHF
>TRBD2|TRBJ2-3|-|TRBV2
TGTGCCAGCAGTCTCCCCTCTAGCGGGGGGGCGAGAGATACGCAGTATTTT
CASSLPSSGGARDTQYF
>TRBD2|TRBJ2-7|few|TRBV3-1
TGTGCCAGCAGCCAACCAGGACTAGTAAACCACGAGCAGTACTTC
CASSQPGLVNHEQYF
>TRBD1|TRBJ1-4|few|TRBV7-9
TGTGCCAGCAGCCGACCCATCACAGGGGGCTCTGAAAAACTGTTTTTT
CASSRPITGGSEKLFF
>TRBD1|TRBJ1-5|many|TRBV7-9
TGTGCCAGCAGCCGGGACAGGGCGGAACAGCCCCAGCATTTT
CASSRDRAEQPQHF
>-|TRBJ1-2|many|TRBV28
TGTGCCAGCAGTTTTGGGGGCCGTTATGGCTACACCTTC
CASSFGGRYGYTF
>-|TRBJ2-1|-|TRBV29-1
TGCAGCGTTGGGCAGACCCACAATGAGCAGTTCTTC
CSVGQTHNEQFF
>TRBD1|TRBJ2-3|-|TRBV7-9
TGTGCCAGTAGGGACAGGTCCAGCACAGATACGCAGTATTTT
CASRDRSSTDTQYF
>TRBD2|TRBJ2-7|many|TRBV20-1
TGCAGTGCCAGAAGACTAGCGGAAACATACGAGCAGTACTTC
CSARRLAETYEQYF
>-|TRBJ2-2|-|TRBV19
TGTGCTACCCCTGCCGGACAGTCGGACACCGGGGAGCTGTTTTTT
CATPAGQSDTGELFF
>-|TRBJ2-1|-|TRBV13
TGTGCCAGCAGCATCGCCGGGAAAGCAAGCAACCCCTACAATGAGCAGTTCTTC
CASSIAGKASNPYNEQFF
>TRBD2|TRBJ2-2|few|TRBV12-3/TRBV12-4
TGTGCCAGCAGTTTGGCCCCTAAGACTAGCGGGAGAGGAACCGGGGAGCTGTTTTTT
CASSLAPKTSGRGTGELFF
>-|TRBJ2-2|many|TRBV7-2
TGTGCCAGCAGCCCCTCTTACGAGCTCGGAACCGGGGAGCTGTTTTTT
CASSPSYELGTGELFF
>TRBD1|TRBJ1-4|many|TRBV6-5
TGTGCCAGCAGTTACGAGGGGGCGCGGGGCGAAAAACTGTTTTTT
CASSYEGARGEKLFF
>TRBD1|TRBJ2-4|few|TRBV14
TGTGCCAGCAGCCAAGGGACAGGGGAGGAAAACATTCAGTACTTC
CASSQGTGEENIQYF